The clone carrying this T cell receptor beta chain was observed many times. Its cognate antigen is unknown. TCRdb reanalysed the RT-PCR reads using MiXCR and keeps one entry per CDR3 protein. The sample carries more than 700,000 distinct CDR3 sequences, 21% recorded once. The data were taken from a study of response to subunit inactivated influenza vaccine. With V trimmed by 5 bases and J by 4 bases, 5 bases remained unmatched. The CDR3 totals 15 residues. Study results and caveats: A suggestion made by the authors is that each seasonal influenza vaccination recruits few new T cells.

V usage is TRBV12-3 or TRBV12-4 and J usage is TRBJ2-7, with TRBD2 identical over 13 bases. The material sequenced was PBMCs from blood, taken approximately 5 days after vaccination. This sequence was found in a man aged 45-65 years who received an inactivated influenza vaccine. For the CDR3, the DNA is TGTGCCAGCAGTCCCGGGACTAGCGGGATGTACGAGCAGTACTTC. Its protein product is CASSPGTSGMYEQYF.